This T cell receptor beta chain was sequenced during a study of blood T cell repertoires in COVID-19. About the study: Sources were T cells, B-cell-depleted T cells, or PBMCs; the material itself was cDNA or gDNA.

Clones were read by immunoSEQ multiplex PCR, and TCRdb kept only the in-frame ones, dropping some. The data contain some 340,000 clones, 90% to 95% of them seen just once; the ten biggest clones take up roughly 3.9%. This CDR3 is 15 amino acids long. V lost 1 base to trimming and J lost 5 bases, with 12 bases between them. Per germline, CDR1 SEHNR and CDR2 FQNEAQ (reference sequence). The sequence derives from a young woman who had been exposed to COVID-19. The chain couples TRBV7-9 to TRBJ1-3; D may be TRBD1 (5 bases). The specimen sequenced was PBMCs or T cells enriched from blood (not recorded which). CDR3 sequence (DNA): TGTGCCAGCAGCTTAGAGACAGTTTTTAGAAACACCATATATTTT. It translates to CASSLETVFRNTIYF.